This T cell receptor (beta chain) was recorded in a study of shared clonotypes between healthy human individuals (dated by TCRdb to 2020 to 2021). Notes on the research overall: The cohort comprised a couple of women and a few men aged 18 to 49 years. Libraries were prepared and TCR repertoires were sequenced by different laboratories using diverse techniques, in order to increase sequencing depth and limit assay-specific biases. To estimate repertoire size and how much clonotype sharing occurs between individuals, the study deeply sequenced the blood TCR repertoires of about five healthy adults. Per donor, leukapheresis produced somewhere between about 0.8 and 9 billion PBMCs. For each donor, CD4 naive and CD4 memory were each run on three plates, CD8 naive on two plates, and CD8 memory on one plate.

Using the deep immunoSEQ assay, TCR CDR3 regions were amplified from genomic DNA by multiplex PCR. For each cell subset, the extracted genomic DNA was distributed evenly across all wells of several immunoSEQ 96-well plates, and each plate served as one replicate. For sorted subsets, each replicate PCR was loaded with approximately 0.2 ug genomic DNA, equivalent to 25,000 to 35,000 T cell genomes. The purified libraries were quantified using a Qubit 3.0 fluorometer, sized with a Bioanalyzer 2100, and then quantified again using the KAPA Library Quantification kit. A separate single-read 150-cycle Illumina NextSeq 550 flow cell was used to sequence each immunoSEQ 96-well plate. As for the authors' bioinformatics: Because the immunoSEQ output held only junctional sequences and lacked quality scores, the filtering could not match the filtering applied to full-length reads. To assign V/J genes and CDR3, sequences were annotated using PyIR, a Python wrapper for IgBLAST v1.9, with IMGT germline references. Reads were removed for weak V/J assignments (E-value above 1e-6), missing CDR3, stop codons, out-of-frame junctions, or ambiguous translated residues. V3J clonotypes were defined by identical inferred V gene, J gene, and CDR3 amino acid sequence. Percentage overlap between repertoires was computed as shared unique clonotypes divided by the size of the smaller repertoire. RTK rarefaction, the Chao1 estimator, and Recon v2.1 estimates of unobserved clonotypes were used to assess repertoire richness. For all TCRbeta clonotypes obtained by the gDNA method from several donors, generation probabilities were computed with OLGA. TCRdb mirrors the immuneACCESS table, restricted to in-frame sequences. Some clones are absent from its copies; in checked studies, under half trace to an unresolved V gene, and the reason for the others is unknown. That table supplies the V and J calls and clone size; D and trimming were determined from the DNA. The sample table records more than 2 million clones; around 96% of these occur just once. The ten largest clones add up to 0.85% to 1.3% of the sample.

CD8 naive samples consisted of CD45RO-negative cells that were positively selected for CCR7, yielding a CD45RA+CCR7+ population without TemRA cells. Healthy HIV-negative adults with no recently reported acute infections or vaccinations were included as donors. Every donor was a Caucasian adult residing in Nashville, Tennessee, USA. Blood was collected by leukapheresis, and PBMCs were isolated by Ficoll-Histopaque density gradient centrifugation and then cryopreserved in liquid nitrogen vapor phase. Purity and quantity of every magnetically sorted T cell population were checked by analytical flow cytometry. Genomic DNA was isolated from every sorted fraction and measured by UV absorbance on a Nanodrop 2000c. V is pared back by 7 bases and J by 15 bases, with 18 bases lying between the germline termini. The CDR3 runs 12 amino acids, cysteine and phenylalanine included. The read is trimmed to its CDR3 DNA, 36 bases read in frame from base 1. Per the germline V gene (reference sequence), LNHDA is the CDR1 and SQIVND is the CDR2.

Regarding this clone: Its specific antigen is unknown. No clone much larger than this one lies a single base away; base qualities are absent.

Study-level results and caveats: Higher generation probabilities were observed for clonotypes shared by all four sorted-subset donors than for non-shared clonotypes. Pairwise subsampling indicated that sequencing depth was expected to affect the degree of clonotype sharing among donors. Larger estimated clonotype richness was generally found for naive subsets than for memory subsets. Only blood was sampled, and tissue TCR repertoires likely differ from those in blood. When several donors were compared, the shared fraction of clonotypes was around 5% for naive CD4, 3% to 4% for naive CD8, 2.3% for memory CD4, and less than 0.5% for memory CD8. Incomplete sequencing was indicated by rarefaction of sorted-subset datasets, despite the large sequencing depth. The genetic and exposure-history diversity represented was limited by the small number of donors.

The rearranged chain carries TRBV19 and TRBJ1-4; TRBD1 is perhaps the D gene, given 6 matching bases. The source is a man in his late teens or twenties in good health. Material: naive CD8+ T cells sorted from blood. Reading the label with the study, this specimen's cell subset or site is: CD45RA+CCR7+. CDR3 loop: CASTRVGDRLFF. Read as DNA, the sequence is TGTGCCAGTACCCGGGTTGGAGACAGGTTGTTTTTT. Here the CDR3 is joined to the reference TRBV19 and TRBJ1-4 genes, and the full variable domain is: DGGITQSPKYLFRKEGQNVTLSCEQNLNHDAMYWYRQDPGQGLRLIYYSQIVNDFQKGDIAEGYSVSREKKESFPLTVTSAQKNPTAFYLCASTRVGDRLFFGSGTQLSVL.